The clone carrying this TCR beta chain showed up just once. These data originate in a study of cytomegalovirus exposure and HLA in healthy donors. The PCR contained 60 Vbeta and 13 Jbeta primers. Assay: immunoSEQ multiplex PCR; the TCRdb copy retains only in-frame clones and omits some. The data contain 150,000 to 250,000 clones, around four fifths of them singletons. The CDR3 spans 15 residues. In germline, CDR1 is SEHNR, CDR2 FQNEAQ (reference sequence). V was pared by 5 bases and J by 7 bases, with 4 bases of the junction left unmatched. The gene calls are TRBV7-9 and TRBJ2-1; 14 bases agree with TRBD2. The receptor comes from a woman aged 45 to 65 in good health and CMV-seropositive. Sequencing was performed on PBMCs. The CDR3 is CASSVGTSGSNEQFF. The DNA of the CDR3 is TGTGCCAGCAGCGTCGGGACTAGCGGGAGTAATGAGCAGTTCTTC.